These 9 T cell receptor beta chains share one sample of origin, sequenced in a study of T cell clones after liver transplantation. Generated by immunoSEQ multiplex PCR, the TCRdb table keeps only in-frame clones and is missing some. Of under 55,000 clones detected, 85% to 90% appear once; the ten largest clones hold roughly 2.7%. The source was CD4+ T cells from blood, collected 24 months after liver transplant. The receptors were sampled from a human patient who received a liver transplant. Some T cells may possibly be graft donor cells.

The genes are TRBV4-1 and TRBJ2-1; 10 nucleotides align to TRBD1. The CDR3 length is 16 residues. V shed 0 bases, J shed 7 bases, and the junction held 6 bases outside the gene matches. CDR1 and CDR2 (germline): MGHRA, YSYEKL. CDR3: CASSQEPGQGLNEQFF. The CDR3 bases are TGCGCCAGCAGCCAAGAACCGGGACAGGGGCTAAATGAGCAGTTCTTC.

This clone was counted a few times. The chain uses TRBV6-5 and TRBJ1-2, with unresolved D. Per germline, CDR1 MNHEY and CDR2 SVGAGI. Deletions cut 6 bases from V and 4 bases from J, with 9 bases between. This CDR3 is built from 12 residues. The CDR3 coding sequence is TGTGCCAGCAGCGCCGGATTCTATGGCTACACCTTC. Protein: CASSAGFYGYTF.

The chain joins TRBV6-6 to TRBJ2-1; 9 positions match TRBD2. J was trimmed by 4 bases and V by 7 bases; bases with no gene match: 11. CDR1 MNHNY and CDR2 SVGAGI come from the germline V gene (reference sequence). There are 16 residues in the CDR3. The CDR3 region is CASTTGGLAGYNEQFF. The CDR3 nucleotides read TGTGCCAGCACGACCGGCGGGCTAGCGGGATACAATGAGCAGTTCTTC.

This rearrangement joins TRBV19 to TRBJ1-5, with D possibly TRBD1 on 6 matching bases. V was cut by 4 bases and J by 4 bases, with 11 bases left in between. The CDR3 sequence is 14 residues long. Per the germline V gene, CDR1 is LNHDA and CDR2 is SQIVND (reference sequence). This chain's CDR3 is CASSRRTDNQPQHF. The CDR3 DNA is TGTGCCAGTAGTAGACGGACAGATAATCAGCCCCAGCATTTT.

This chain links TRBV6-1 with TRBJ2-7; 7 bases are a match to TRBD2. Looked up from germline, CDR1 is MNHNS and CDR2 is SASEGT. With V trimmed by 7 bases and J by 0 bases, 6 bases remained unmatched. The CDR3 length is 14 residues. The DNA of the CDR3 is TGTGCCAGCAACCCGAGCGGGACCTCCTACGAGCAGTACTTC. This encodes CASNPSGTSYEQYF.

The chain links TRBV7-2 to TRBJ2-5; 7 bases align to TRBD1. The CDR3 runs to 14 residues. The V gene end was trimmed by 6 bases and the J gene end by 5 bases; junction bases not matched to a gene: 9. Germline V gene lookup returns CDR1 SGHTA and CDR2 FQGNSA. The CDR3 here is CASSYTGAGETQYF. Written as DNA, the CDR3 is TGTGCCAGCAGTTATACAGGGGCCGGGGAGACCCAGTACTTC.

CDR3 in amino acids: CATRQGQGAGELFF. The CDR3, as DNA: TGTGCCACCCGCCAAGGACAGGGAGCCGGGGAGCTGTTTTTT. The chain couples TRBV10-3 to TRBJ2-2; 8 bases agree with TRBD1. Germline lookup yields CDR1 ENHRY and CDR2 SYGVKD. This CDR3 region has 14 residues. V was pared by 10 bases and J by 6 bases, with 10 bases of the junction left unmatched.

The chain links TRBV27 to TRBJ1-2; TRBD1 is a possible D gene (5 bases). V lost 2 bases to trimming and J lost 4 bases, with 14 bases between them. Looked up from germline, CDR1 is MNHEY and CDR2 is SMNVEV (reference sequence). CDR3 length: 15 amino acids. The CDR3 reads CASSLGPQGGYGYTF. The CDR3 coding sequence is TGTGCCAGCAGTTTAGGGCCCCAGGGAGGCTATGGCTACACCTTC.

The chain has TRBV19 and TRBJ2-5; D gene ambiguous. The CDR3 contains 13 residues. The germline gives CDR1 LNHDA, CDR2 SQIVND (reference sequence). V lost 4 bases, J lost 7 bases, and 13 bases lay in between. CDR3 protein: CASSKLILGTQYF. Written as DNA, the CDR3 is TGTGCCAGTAGTAAACTTATTCTCGGGACCCAGTACTTC.